This T cell receptor (beta chain) was recovered during a study of type 1 regulatory T cells. Study context: This in vitro CD4 product, T-allo10, is enriched for Tr1 cells and alloantigen-specific.

CDR1 and CDR2 from the germline V gene are SNHLY and FYNNEI. Trimming at V came to 9 bases and at J to 7 bases, leaving 15 bases not matched to a gene. CDR3 size: 14 residues. TCRdb redid the calling of the reads with MiXCR, one entry per CDR3 protein. The sample records roughly 71,000 distinct CDR3 sequences, around 57% being singletons. Comments on this clonotype: The antigen remains unidentified.

Graft donor-derived T-allo10 cells were described as host-alloantigen-specific, anergic, and alloantigen-specifically suppressive. The TCR originated in a human donor in good health. This chain connects TRBV2 to TRBJ2-7; 7 nucleotides align to TRBD2. The sample taken for sequencing was cultured T cells, either the whole culture or a sorted T cell fraction (not recorded which). Subset here: Tr1-enriched cell product generated in vitro against host alloantigens. The CDR3, as DNA: TGTGCCAGACGGGGCCTAGCGGCTGGATGGGAGCAGTACTTC. Protein sequence: CARRGLAAGWEQYF.